Below, 27 T cell receptor beta chains from the same sample are listed, as sequenced in a study of T cells in Graves' hyperthyroidism and ophthalmopathy. The CDR3 regions of TCR beta were amplified from RNA transcripts. First-round RT-PCR targeting the TCR CDR3 was performed with the HTBI primer set. Using its own MiXCR run on the multiplex PCR reads, TCRdb lists one record per CDR3 protein. This sample yields 400,000 to 600,000 distinct CDR3 sequences, of which about a fifth are seen a single time; about 25% belongs to the top ten. The specimen was blood. These receptors all come from a young man with Graves' hyperthyroidism.

This clonotype showed up many times. This chain uses TRBV28 with TRBJ1-2, with D perhaps TRBD1 (5 bases). Trimming pared 5 bases from V and 8 bases from J, leaving 15 bases between. The CDR3 covers 13 residues. Germline assignment: CDR1 MDHEN and CDR2 SYDVKM. CDR3 DNA sequence: TGTGCCAGCAGTAGCAGGGACCGTGTAGGCTACACCTTC. Translating it yields CASSSRDRVGYTF.

The sample holds a few counts of this clonotype. V and J are TRBV28 and TRBJ2-2; D remains unclear. Germline CDR1 reads MDHEN; CDR2 reads SYDVKM. This CDR3 region has 13 residues. V lost 7 bases, J lost 6 bases, and 12 bases lay in between. The CDR3 region is CASKLFSAGELFF. DNA for the CDR3: TGTGCCAGCAAACTGTTCTCAGCCGGGGAGCTGTTTTTT.

This clonotype was counted ten times or more. This chain links TRBV28 with TRBJ2-2; 7 bases fit TRBD1. Germline CDR1 reads MDHEN; CDR2 reads SYDVKM. J was trimmed by 1 base and V by 4 bases; bases with no gene match: 3. CDR3 size: 15 residues. The DNA of the CDR3 is TGTGCCAGCAGTTGGGACAGAAGGAACACCGGGGAGCTGTTTTTT. It translates to CASSWDRRNTGELFF.

This clonotype was detected ten times or more. V and J are TRBV12-3 or TRBV12-4 and TRBJ2-5; D remains unclear. V was cut by 1 base and J by 1 base, with 7 bases left in between. The CDR3 has 14 amino acids. The CDR3 DNA follows: TGTGCCAGCAGTTTAGGAGGTATCCAAGAGACCCAGTACTTC. Translated: CASSLGGIQETQYF.

At least ten counts were recorded for this clonotype. The chain links TRBV6-1 to TRBJ1-1; the D is unclear. The germline gives CDR1 MNHNS, CDR2 SASEGT. Trimming removed 3 bases from V and 1 base from J, with 6 bases in between. CDR3 size: 13 residues. Here the CDR3 DNA reads TGTGCCAGCAGTGAGCGGGGGAACACTGAAGCTTTCTTT. Amino acids: CASSERGNTEAFF.

The chain recombines TRBV6-5 with TRBJ2-7, with D perhaps TRBD1 (5 bases). V was trimmed by 0 bases and J by 6 bases, leaving 9 bases between them. In germline, CDR1 is MNHEY, CDR2 SVGAGI. This CDR3 has 13 amino acids. The CDR3 is CASSYSTEREQYF. DNA for the CDR3: TGTGCCAGCAGTTACTCGACAGAGCGCGAGCAGTACTTC.

The sample holds many counts of this clonotype. The V call is TRBV2, the J call TRBJ1-5, with D hard to call. The V gene lost 8 bases and the J gene lost 2 bases, with 19 bases spanning the gap. Germline CDR1 and CDR2: SNHLY and FYNNEI. This CDR3 spans 16 amino acids. CDR3 region: CASGLSKDRGNQPQHF. The CDR3, as DNA: TGTGCCAGCGGACTTTCGAAAGATCGGGGCAATCAGCCCCAGCATTTT.

A remark on this clonotype: A single base separates this from a much larger clone, so it may be a read error. The rearrangement links TRBV10-3 to TRBJ1-2, with 10 bases that match TRBD1. Germline trimming cut 4 bases from V and 8 bases from J; bases unmatched to any gene: 4. Per the germline V gene, CDR1 is ENHRY and CDR2 is SYGVKD. This CDR3 is built from 13 residues. The CDR3 protein is CAISGQGALGYTF. CDR3 DNA: TGTGCCATCAGTGGACAGGGGGCGTTGGGCTACACCTTC.

This clonotype was picked up a small number of times. The chain combines TRBV12-3 or TRBV12-4 with TRBJ2-2; 9 nucleotides align to TRBD1. V shed 5 bases, J shed 6 bases, and the junction held 7 bases outside the gene matches. CDR3 size: 15 residues. The DNA of the CDR3 is TGTGCCAGCAGTCAAACGACAGGGGGACCCGGGGAGCTGTTTTTT. Protein sequence: CASSQTTGGPGELFF.

This clonotype was seen many times. The chain is built from TRBV6-1 and TRBJ1-2; 7 bases are a match to TRBD1. Trimming took 6 bases from V and 4 from J; bases not matched to a gene: 8. Germline V lookup: CDR1 MNHNS, CDR2 SASEGT. The CDR3 sequence is 14 residues long. The CDR3 loop is CASSPGQQPYGYTF. The CDR3 nucleotides are TGTGCCAGCAGCCCGGGACAGCAACCCTATGGCTACACCTTC.

In this sample, this clonotype turned up many times. Here the CDR3 DNA reads TGTGCCAGCAGTGAACGGATACGCGGGGTACAAGAGACCCAGTACTTC. Translation: CASSERIRGVQETQYF. This chain links TRBV2 with TRBJ2-5; tentatively, D is TRBD2 (6 bases). V was cut by 2 bases and J by 2 bases, with 15 bases left in between. This CDR3 is built from 16 residues. Germline assignment: CDR1 SNHLY and CDR2 FYNNEI.

The CDR3 here is CASSPGTGAGYTF. The CDR3 coding sequence is TGTGCCAGCTCACCAGGGACCGGCGCTGGCTACACCTTC. The chain couples TRBV18 to TRBJ1-2, with a possible D match to TRBD1 (5 bases). Trimming removed 2 bases from V and 7 bases from J, with 11 bases in between. CDR1 is KGHSH, CDR2 LQKENI, per germline. The CDR3 has 13 amino acids. Filled out from reference TRBV18 and TRBJ1-2, the complete variable domain reads NAGVMQNPRHLVRRRGQEARLRCSPMKGHSHVYWYRQLPEEGLKFMVYLQKENIIDESGMPKERFSAEFPKEGPSILRIQQVVRGDSAAYFCASSPGTGAGYTFGSGTRLTVV.

The chain joins TRBV5-4 to TRBJ2-2; 8 nucleotides match TRBD2. The ends lost 3 bases at V and 4 bases at J; junction bases unmatched: 8. The CDR3 covers 16 residues. Per germline, CDR1 SGHNT and CDR2 YYREEE (reference sequence). CDR3 nucleotides: TGTGCCAGCAGCTCCCTGGGAAGCGGGGGCACCGGGGAGCTGTTTTTT. Amino acids: CASSSLGSGGTGELFF.

This clonotype was counted at least ten times. V is TRBV20-1 and J is TRBJ2-7, with TRBD1 as a possible D gene (7 bases). V lost 2 bases to trimming and J lost 6 bases, with 11 bases between them. Germline CDR1 and CDR2: DFQATT and SNEGSKA (reference sequence). The CDR3 covers 12 residues. The CDR3 DNA sequence: TGCAGTGCTAGACAGGGGGGACTCGAGCAGTACTTC. Encoded protein: CSARQGGLEQYF.

This clonotype was counted at least ten times. V usage is TRBV5-1 and J usage is TRBJ2-2; weak D call: TRBD2 (5 bases). Trimming removed 0 bases from V and 0 bases from J, with 6 bases in between. This CDR3 has 15 amino acids. Looked up from germline, CDR1 is SGHRS and CDR2 is YFSETQ. The CDR3 is CASSLERANTGELFF. The CDR3 DNA is TGCGCCAGCAGCTTGGAGAGGGCGAACACCGGGGAGCTGTTTTTT.

In its sample, this clonotype was seen once. This CDR3 reads CATSDATTGDYGYTF. Here the CDR3 DNA reads TGTGCCACCAGTGATGCTACGACAGGCGACTATGGCTACACCTTC. The V call is TRBV24-1, the J call TRBJ1-2; D is perhaps TRBD1 (6 bases). V dropped 3 bases and J dropped 3 bases, with 13 bases sitting between them. CDR1 is KGHDR and CDR2 is SFDVKD in the germline V gene. This CDR3 is 15 amino acids long.

This clonotype was found many times. CDR3 residues: CASSSPWRGNSYEQYF. DNA of the CDR3: TGTGCCAGCAGCTCCCCGTGGAGGGGGAACTCCTACGAGCAGTACTTC. The chain recombines TRBV5-5 with TRBJ2-7, with D perhaps being TRBD1 or TRBD2 (6 bases each). V lost 3 bases to trimming and J lost 0 bases, with 16 bases between them. Germline CDR1 and CDR2: SGHKS and YYEKEE (reference sequence). This CDR3 region has 16 residues.

This clonotype was counted ten times or more. The chain combines TRBV11-2 with TRBJ1-1, with TRBD1 as a possible D gene (5 bases). V dropped 3 bases and J dropped 1 base, with 15 bases sitting between them. Germline V lookup: CDR1 SGHAT, CDR2 FQNNGV. The CDR3 sequence is 16 residues long. The CDR3 protein is CASSLPNQGTNTEAFF. The CDR3 DNA reads as TGTGCCAGCAGCTTGCCGAATCAAGGGACGAACACTGAAGCTTTCTTT. Full variable domain (remainder filled in from reference TRBV11-2 and TRBJ1-1): EAGVAQSPRYKIIEKRQSVAFWCNPISGHATLYWYQQILGQGPKLLIQFQNNGVVDDSQLPKDRFSAERLKGVDSTLKIQPAKLEDSAVYLCASSLPNQGTNTEAFFGQGTRLTVV.

This chain connects TRBV2 to TRBJ1-6, with D possibly TRBD1 on 5 matching bases. The CDR3 has 14 residues. V was trimmed by 7 bases and J by 9 bases, leaving 16 bases between them. Germline assignment: CDR1 SNHLY and CDR2 FYNNEI. CDR3 in amino acids: CASINSGGGSPLHF. Here the CDR3 DNA reads TGTGCCAGCATCAACAGCGGGGGAGGTTCACCCCTCCACTTT.

V gene TRBV5-1 combines with J gene TRBJ2-7; weak D call: TRBD1 (5 bases). V lost 7 bases, J lost 5 bases, and 19 bases lay in between. Germline-derived CDR1 and CDR2 are SGHRS and YFSETQ. The length of the CDR3 is 14 residues. The CDR3 is CASSPRAGFDEQYF. The CDR3 nucleotides read TGCGCCAGCTCCCCACGGGCAGGGTTCGACGAGCAGTACTTC.

The rearrangement joins TRBV10-2 to TRBJ1-5; D is unclear. The CDR3 has 18 residues. Germline values: CDR1 WSHSY, CDR2 SAAADI. Trimming stripped 8 bases from V and 1 base from J, with 24 bases between. CDR3 coding DNA: TGCGCCAGCCTACTTAGGACCGTTTTGGAAAGAAGCAATCAGCCCCAGCATTTT. It encodes CASLLRTVLERSNQPQHF.

At least ten counts were recorded for this clonotype. The V call is TRBV2, the J call TRBJ2-2; tentatively, D is TRBD1 (6 bases). Looked up from germline, CDR1 is SNHLY and CDR2 is FYNNEI. CDR3 length: 14 residues. Trimming pared 4 bases from V and 5 bases from J, leaving 11 bases between. Written as DNA, the CDR3 is TGTGCCAGCAGTGGGACAGAAGATACCGGGGAGCTGTTTTTT. This sequence encodes CASSGTEDTGELFF.

This clonotype was observed many times. The chain carries TRBV29-1 and TRBJ1-2; TRBD1 agrees at 9 bases. Per the germline V gene, CDR1 is SQVTM and CDR2 is ANQGSEA. V trimming: 2 bases; J trimming: 6 bases; junction bases outside the gene matches: 1. There are 12 residues in the CDR3. The CDR3 region has the DNA TGCAGCGTTGAACGGACAGGGGATGGCTACACCTTC. This gives the protein CSVERTGDGYTF.

The rearrangement uses TRBV7-2 and TRBJ2-7; perhaps TRBD2 as D (5 bases). In germline, CDR1 is SGHTA, CDR2 FQGNSA. This CDR3 is 17 amino acids long. Deletions cut 1 base from V and 1 base from J, with 17 bases between. CDR3 amino acids: CASSLGRGQAYSYEQYF. CDR3 nucleotides: TGTGCCAGCAGCTTAGGGCGAGGGCAGGCCTATTCCTACGAGCAGTACTTC.

Many counts were recorded for this clonotype. The chain joins TRBV19 to TRBJ2-6; weak D call: TRBD2 (6 bases). Trimming stripped 4 bases from V and 2 bases from J, with 12 bases between. CDR1 is LNHDA and CDR2 is SQIVND in the germline V gene (reference sequence). The CDR3 totals 16 residues. As DNA, the CDR3 is TGTGCCAGTAGTACCTACGGGGGAGCTGGGGCCAACGTCCTGACTTTC. It encodes CASSTYGGAGANVLTF. The full variable domain, its missing parts supplied by reference TRBV19 and TRBJ2-6, is DGGITQSPKYLFRKEGQNVTLSCEQNLNHDAMYWYRQDPGQGLRLIYYSQIVNDFQKGDIAEGYSVSREKKESFPLTVTSAQKNPTAFYLCASSTYGGAGANVLTFGAGSRLTVL.

The chain combines TRBV27 with TRBJ1-2; TRBD1 is a possible D gene (5 bases). The CDR3 runs to 15 residues. Germline CDR1 reads MNHEY; CDR2 reads SMNVEV (reference sequence). V was trimmed by 6 bases and J by 4 bases, leaving 18 bases between them. The CDR3 nucleotides read TGTGCCAGCAGGACTAACCCGGGACGGGGCTATGGCTACACCTTC. This translates into CASRTNPGRGYGYTF.

At least ten counts were recorded for this clonotype. The J gene is TRBJ1-2, the V gene TRBV6-1, with TRBD1 identical over 11 bases. The trim removed 5 bases at V and 7 bases at J, leaving 12 bases unmatched. Germline V gives CDR1 MNHNS, CDR2 SASEGT. This CDR3 has 16 amino acids. In DNA, the CDR3 is TGTGCCAGCAGTACCCGGGACAGGGGGTTGCTATTTGGCTACACCTTC. It specifies CASSTRDRGLLFGYTF.